The clone carrying this TCR beta chain was observed a handful of times. Antigen unknown. Expressed TCRB transcripts were sequenced because the entire RNA isolate underwent reverse transcription. Here immunoSEQ multiplex PCR was the method, and the copy in TCRdb shows in-frame clones only, minus some. Of 130,000 or so clones detected, roughly 10% appear once; the ten largest clones hold 0.7% to 0.85%. This entry comes from a study of beta chain features in type 1 diabetes. Study in general: Age, gender and cell yields were similar between patients and healthy donors. Study results and limitations: People with Type 1 diabetes carried modestly yet significantly shorter TCRB CDR3s in all four CD4+ subsets.

The V and J ends lost 0 bases and 10 bases respectively, with 16 bases between them. CDR1 and CDR2 (germline): MNHEY, SVGAGI. This CDR3 has 15 residues. The chain is built from TRBV6-5 and TRBJ2-1; a weak D match, TRBD1 (6 bases). The sequence was collected from a man under 40 with type 1 diabetes. The specimen was central memory CD4+ T cells from blood. As DNA, the CDR3 is TGTGCCAGCAGTTACTCGATCGGCCGCAGGGGCGAGCAGTTCTTC. It is translated as CASSYSIGRRGEQFF.